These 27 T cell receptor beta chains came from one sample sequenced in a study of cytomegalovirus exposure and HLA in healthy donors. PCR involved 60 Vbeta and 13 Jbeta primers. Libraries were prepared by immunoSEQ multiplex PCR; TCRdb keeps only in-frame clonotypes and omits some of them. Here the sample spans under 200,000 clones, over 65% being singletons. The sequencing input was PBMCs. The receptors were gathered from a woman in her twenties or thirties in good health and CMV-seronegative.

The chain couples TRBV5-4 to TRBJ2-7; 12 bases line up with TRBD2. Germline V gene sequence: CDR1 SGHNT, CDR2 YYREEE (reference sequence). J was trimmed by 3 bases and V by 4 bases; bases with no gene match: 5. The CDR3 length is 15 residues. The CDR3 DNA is TGTGCCAGCAGCCGCCGACTAGCGGGGGACTACGAGCAGTACTTC. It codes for CASSRRLAGDYEQYF. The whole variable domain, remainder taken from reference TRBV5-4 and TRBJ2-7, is ETGVTQSPTHLIKTRGQQVTLRCSSQSGHNTVSWYQQALGQGPQFIFQYYREEENGRGNFPPRFSGLQFPNYSSELNVNALELDDSALYLCASSRRLAGDYEQYFGPGTRLTVT.

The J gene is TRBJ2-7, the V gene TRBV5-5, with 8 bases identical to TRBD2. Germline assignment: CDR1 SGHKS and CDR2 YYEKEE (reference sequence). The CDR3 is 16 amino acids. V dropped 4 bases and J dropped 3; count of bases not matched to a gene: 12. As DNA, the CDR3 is TGTGCCAGCAGCCCCACGGGAGGGAGGGAAATCTACGAGCAGTACTTC. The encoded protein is CASSPTGGREIYEQYF.

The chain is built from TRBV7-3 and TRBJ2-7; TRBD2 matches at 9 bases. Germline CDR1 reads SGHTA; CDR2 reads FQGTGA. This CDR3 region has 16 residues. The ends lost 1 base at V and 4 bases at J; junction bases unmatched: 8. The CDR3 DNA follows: TGTGCCAGCAGCTTAAGAACGGCGGGGGGGCAGTACGAGCAGTACTTC. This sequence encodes CASSLRTAGGQYEQYF. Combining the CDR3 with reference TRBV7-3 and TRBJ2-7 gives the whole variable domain GAGVSQTPSNKVTEKGKYVELRCDPISGHTALYWYRQSLGQGPEFLIYFQGTGAADDSGLPNDRFFAVRPEGSVSTLKIQRTERGDSAVYLCASSLRTAGGQYEQYFGPGTRLTVT.

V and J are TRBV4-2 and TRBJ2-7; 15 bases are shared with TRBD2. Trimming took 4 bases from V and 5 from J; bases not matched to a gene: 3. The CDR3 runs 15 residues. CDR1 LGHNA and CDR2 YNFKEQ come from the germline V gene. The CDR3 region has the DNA TGTGCCAGCAGCCCTCGGACTAGCGGGAGGGACGAGCAGTACTTC. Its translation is CASSPRTSGRDEQYF.

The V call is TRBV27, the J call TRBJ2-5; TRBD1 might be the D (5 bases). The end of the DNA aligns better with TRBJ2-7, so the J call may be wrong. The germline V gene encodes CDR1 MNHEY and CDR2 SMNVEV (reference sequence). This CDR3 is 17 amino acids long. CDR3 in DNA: TGTGCCAGCAGTTTATCCGTGGCCTTCCAAGGGGCCTACGAGCAGTACTTC. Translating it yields CASSLSVAFQGAYEQYF.

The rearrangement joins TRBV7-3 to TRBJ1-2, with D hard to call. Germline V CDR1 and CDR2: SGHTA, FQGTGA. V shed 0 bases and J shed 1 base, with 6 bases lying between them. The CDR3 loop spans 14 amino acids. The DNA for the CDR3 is TGTGCCAGCAGCTTAACGCCGGGTAACTATGGCTACACCTTC. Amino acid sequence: CASSLTPGNYGYTF.

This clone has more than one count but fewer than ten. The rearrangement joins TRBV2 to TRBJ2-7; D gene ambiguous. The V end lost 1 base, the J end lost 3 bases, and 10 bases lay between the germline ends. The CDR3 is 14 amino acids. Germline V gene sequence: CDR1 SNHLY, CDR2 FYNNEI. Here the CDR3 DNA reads TGTGCCAGCAGTGAAGGAAGACGGAGCTACGAGCAGTACTTC. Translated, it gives CASSEGRRSYEQYF.

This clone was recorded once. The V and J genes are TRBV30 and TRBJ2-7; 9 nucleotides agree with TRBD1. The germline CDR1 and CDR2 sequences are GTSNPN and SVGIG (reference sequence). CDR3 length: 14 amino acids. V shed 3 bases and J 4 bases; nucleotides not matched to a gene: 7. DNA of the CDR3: TGTGCCTGGAGCACCGGGACAGGGAGGTACGAGCAGTACTTC. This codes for CAWSTGTGRYEQYF.

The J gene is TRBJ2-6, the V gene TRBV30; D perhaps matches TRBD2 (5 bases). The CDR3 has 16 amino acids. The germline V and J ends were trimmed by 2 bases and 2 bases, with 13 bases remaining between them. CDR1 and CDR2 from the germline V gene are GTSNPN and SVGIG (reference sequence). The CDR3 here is CAWSYGKGTGANVLTF. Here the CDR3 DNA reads TGTGCCTGGAGTTACGGGAAAGGCACTGGGGCCAACGTCCTGACTTTC.

CDR3 nucleotides: TGTGCCAGCAGCCCGACCGGTGGCGGGAGTCACAATGAGCAGTTCTTC. The encoded protein is CASSPTGGGSHNEQFF. J is TRBJ2-1 and V is TRBV7-9; 7 positions agree with TRBD2. This CDR3 region has 16 residues. The germline gives CDR1 SEHNR, CDR2 FQNEAQ (reference sequence). V trimming: 5 bases; J trimming: 5 bases; junction bases outside the gene matches: 12. Filled out from reference TRBV7-9 and TRBJ2-1, the complete variable domain reads DTGVSQNPRHKITKRGQNVTFRCDPISEHNRLYWYRQTLGQGPEFLTYFQNEAQLEKSRLLSDRFSAERPKGSFSTLEIQRTEQGDSAMYLCASSPTGGGSHNEQFFGPGTRLTVL.

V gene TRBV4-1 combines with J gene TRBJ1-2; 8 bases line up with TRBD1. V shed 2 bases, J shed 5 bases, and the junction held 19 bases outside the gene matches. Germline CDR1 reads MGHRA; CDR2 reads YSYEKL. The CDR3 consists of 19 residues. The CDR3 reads CASSQTPHPRQGTIYGYTF. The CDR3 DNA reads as TGCGCCAGCAGCCAAACCCCGCATCCCCGACAGGGGACCATTTATGGCTACACCTTC.

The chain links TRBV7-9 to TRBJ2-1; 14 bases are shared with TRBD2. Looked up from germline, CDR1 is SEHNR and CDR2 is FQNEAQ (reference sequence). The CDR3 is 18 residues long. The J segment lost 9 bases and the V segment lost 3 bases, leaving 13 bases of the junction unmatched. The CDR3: CASSFPMTSGGVRVEQFF. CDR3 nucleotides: TGTGCCAGCAGCTTCCCCATGACTAGCGGGGGGGTACGAGTTGAGCAGTTCTTC.

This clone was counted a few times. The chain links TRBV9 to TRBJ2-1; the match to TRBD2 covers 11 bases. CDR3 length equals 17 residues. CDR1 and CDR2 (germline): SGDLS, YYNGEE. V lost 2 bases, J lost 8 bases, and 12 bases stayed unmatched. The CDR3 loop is CASSVEGLAAFRDEQFF. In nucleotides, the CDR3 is TGTGCCAGCAGCGTCGAGGGACTAGCGGCATTTCGGGATGAGCAGTTCTTC.

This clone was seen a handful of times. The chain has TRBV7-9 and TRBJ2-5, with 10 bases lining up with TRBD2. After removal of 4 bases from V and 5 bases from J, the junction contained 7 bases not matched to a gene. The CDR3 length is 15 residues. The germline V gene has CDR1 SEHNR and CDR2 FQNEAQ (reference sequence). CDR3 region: CASSSPAGGVETQYF. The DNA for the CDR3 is TGTGCCAGCAGCTCTCCAGCGGGAGGGGTGGAGACCCAGTACTTC. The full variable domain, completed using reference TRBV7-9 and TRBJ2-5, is DTGVSQNPRHKITKRGQNVTFRCDPISEHNRLYWYRQTLGQGPEFLTYFQNEAQLEKSRLLSDRFSAERPKGSFSTLEIQRTEQGDSAMYLCASSSPAGGVETQYFGPGTRLLVL.

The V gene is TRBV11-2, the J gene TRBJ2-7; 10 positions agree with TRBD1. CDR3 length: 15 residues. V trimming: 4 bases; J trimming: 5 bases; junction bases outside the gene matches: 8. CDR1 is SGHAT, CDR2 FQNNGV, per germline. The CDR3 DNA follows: TGTGCCAGCAGCTCGAGAGGGACAGGGGAGGACGAGCAGTACTTC. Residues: CASSSRGTGEDEQYF.

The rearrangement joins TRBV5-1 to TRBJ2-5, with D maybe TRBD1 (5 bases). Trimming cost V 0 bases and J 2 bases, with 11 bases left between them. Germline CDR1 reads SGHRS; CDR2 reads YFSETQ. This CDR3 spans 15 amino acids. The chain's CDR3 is CASSLAGFGQETQYF. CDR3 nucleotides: TGCGCCAGCAGCTTGGCAGGGTTTGGTCAAGAGACCCAGTACTTC.

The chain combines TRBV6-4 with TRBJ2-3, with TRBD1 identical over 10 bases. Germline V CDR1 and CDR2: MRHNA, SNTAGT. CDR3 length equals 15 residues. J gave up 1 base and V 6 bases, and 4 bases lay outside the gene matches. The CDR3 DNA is TGTGCCAGCAGCTCCGGGACAGGGGGCACAGATACGCAGTATTTT. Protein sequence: CASSSGTGGTDTQYF.

CDR3 sequence: CASSVRGPTGELFF. CDR3 nucleotide sequence: TGTGCCAGCAGCGTCCGAGGGCCCACCGGGGAGCTGTTTTTT. J is TRBJ2-2 and V is TRBV9, with TRBD2 as a possible D gene (5 bases). The CDR3 contains 14 residues. Trimming removed 2 bases from V and 4 bases from J, with 9 bases in between. Germline lookup yields CDR1 SGDLS and CDR2 YYNGEE.

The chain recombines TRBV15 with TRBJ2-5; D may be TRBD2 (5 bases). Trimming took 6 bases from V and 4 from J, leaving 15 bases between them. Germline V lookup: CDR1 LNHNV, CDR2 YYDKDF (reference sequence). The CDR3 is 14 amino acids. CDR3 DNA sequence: TGTGCCACCAGTATCGTGGGAGTGGGAGAGACCCAGTACTTC. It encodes CATSIVGVGETQYF. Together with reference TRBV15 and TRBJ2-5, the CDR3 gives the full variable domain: DAMVIQNPRYQVTQFGKPVTLSCSQTLNHNVMYWYQQKSSQAPKLLFHYYDKDFNNEADTPDNFQSRRPNTSFCFLDIRSPGLGDTAMYLCATSIVGVGETQYFGPGTRLLVL.

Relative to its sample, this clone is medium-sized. CDR3 DNA sequence: TGTGCCAGCAGCCCCCAGGACTCAATCGACTCCTACGAGCAGTACTTC. Protein product: CASSPQDSIDSYEQYF. The chain links TRBV5-4 to TRBJ2-7; tentative D call: TRBD2 (5 bases). The V gene lost 4 bases and the J gene lost 0 bases, with 17 bases spanning the gap. Germline V gene data show CDR1 as SGHNT and CDR2 as YYREEE (reference sequence). The CDR3 sequence is 16 residues long.

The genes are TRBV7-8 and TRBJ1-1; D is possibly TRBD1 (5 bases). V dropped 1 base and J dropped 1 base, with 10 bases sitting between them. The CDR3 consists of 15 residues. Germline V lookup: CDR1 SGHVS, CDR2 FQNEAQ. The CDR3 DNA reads TGTGCCAGCAGCTTAGGGGGGGGGAGGAACACTGAAGCTTTCTTT. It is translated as CASSLGGGRNTEAFF.

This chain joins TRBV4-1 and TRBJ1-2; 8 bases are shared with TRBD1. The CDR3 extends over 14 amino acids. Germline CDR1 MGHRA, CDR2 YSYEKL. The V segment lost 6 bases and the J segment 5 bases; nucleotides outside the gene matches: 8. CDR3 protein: CASSRTGFKYGYTF. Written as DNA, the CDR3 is TGCGCCAGCAGTCGGACAGGGTTTAAGTATGGCTACACCTTC.

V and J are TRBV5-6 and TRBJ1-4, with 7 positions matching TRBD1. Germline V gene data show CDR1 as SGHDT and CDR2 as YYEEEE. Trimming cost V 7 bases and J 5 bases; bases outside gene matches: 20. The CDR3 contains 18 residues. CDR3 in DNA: TGTGCCAGCCCCATGTGCCTAGACAGGGCGGATGCAAATGAAAAACTGTTTTTT. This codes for CASPMCLDRADANEKLFF.

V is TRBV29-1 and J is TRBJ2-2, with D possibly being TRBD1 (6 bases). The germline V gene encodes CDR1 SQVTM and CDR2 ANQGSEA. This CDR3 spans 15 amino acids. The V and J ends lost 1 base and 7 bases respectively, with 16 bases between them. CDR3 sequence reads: CSVEVGAGVGGELFF. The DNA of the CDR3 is TGCAGCGTTGAAGTAGGGGCAGGGGTGGGCGGGGAGCTGTTTTTT.

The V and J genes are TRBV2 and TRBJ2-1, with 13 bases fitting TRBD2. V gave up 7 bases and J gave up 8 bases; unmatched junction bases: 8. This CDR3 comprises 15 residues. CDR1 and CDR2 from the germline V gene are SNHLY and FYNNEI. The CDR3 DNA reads TGTGCCAGCATTGACGGGACTAGCGGGGTCGATGAGCAGTTCTTC. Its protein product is CASIDGTSGVDEQFF.

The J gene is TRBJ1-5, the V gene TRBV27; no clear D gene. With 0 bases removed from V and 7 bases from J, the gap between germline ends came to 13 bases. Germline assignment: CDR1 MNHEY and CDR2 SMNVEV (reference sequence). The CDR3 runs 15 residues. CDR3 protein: CASSLSAGMVQPQHF. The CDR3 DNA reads TGTGCCAGCAGTTTATCTGCAGGAATGGTGCAGCCCCAGCATTTT.

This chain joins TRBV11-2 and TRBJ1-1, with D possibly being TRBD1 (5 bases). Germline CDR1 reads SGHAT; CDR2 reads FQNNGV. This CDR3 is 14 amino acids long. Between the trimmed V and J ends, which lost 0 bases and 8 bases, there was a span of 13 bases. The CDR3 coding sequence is TGTGCCAGCAGCTTAGATCTGTGGGGCATGGAAGCTTTCTTT. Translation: CASSLDLWGMEAFF.